This T cell receptor (beta chain) emerged from a study of cytomegalovirus exposure and HLA in healthy donors. General observations from the study: The authors later linked a missense DCLRE1C variant to TCR beta V- and J-gene trimming. A later analysis reportedly found that, within productive TCRs, an Asian-associated ancestry cluster had fewer N-insertions than the mean observed across the 666 donors. V segments that were indistinguishable, TRBV6-2 and TRBV6-3 among them, were omitted from analysis. From TCR beta sequences, most subjects' HLA-A and HLA-B alleles were reportedly predicted accurately.

The table lists this clone with a few counts. Its matching antigen is unknown. The CDR3 is 12 residues long. CDR1 ENHRY and CDR2 SYGVKD come from the germline V gene. The germline V and J ends were trimmed by 6 bases and 7 bases, with 10 bases remaining between them. 60 Vbeta and 13 Jbeta primers were used in PCR. Using immunoSEQ multiplex PCR, the repertoire was profiled, and TCRdb retains in-frame clones only, with some absent. The sample carries roughly 120,000 clones, 8.5% to 10% recorded once. The chain joins TRBV10-3 to TRBJ1-5; perhaps TRBD1 as D (6 bases). The sequencing input was PBMCs. The clonotype was recovered from a man under 40 in good health and CMV-seronegative. The CDR3 is CAISAGVQPQHF. CDR3 bases: TGTGCCATCAGCGCAGGGGTCCAGCCCCAGCATTTT.